The 7 T cell receptor beta chains reported below all come from one sample, sequenced in a study of beta chain features in type 1 diabetes. Their specific antigens are unknown. Study conclusions and caveats: In every one of the four CD4+ subsets, TCRB CDR3s were moderately but significantly shorter in Type 1 diabetes patients.

cDNA synthesis used the whole RNA isolate, giving expressed TCRB sequences. Clones were read by immunoSEQ multiplex PCR, and TCRdb kept only the in-frame ones, dropping some. This repertoire shows 130,000 or so clones, roughly 10% found once; its top ten account for 0.6% to 0.9%. Material: central memory CD4+ T cells from blood. The source is a man aged 25 to 45 with type 1 diabetes.

This clone occurred many times. V is TRBV29-1 and J is TRBJ1-4, with D unclear. The CDR3 extends over 12 amino acids. Germline V CDR1 and CDR2: SQVTM, ANQGSEA. Trimming pared 0 bases from V and 7 bases from J, leaving 6 bases between. The CDR3 DNA reads TGCAGCGTTGAAGACTTCGGTGAAAAACTGTTTTTT. Translated: CSVEDFGEKLFF.

There are many counts of this clone. The chain is built from TRBV19 and TRBJ2-7; TRBD1 agrees at 8 bases. V shed 6 bases and J 6 bases; nucleotides not matched to a gene: 10. This CDR3 contains 14 residues. Germline CDR1 reads LNHDA; CDR2 reads SQIVND (reference sequence). The CDR3 region has the DNA TGTGCCAGTAGGATTGATCAGGGGGCTGGCGAGCAGTACTTC. The encoded protein is CASRIDQGAGEQYF. Looking up the rest from reference TRBV19 and TRBJ2-7 gives the full variable domain: DGGITQSPKYLFRKEGQNVTLSCEQNLNHDAMYWYRQDPGQGLRLIYYSQIVNDFQKGDIAEGYSVSREKKESFPLTVTSAQKNPTAFYLCASRIDQGAGEQYFGPGTRLTVT.

This clone was found a few times. V and J are TRBV7-9 and TRBJ1-2, with D perhaps matching TRBD1 (5 bases). CDR1 is SEHNR, CDR2 FQNEAQ, per germline (reference sequence). Trimming took 5 bases from V and 0 from J, leaving 13 bases between them. The CDR3 contains 15 residues. In DNA form, the CDR3 reads TGTGCCAGCAGCCGTCGGGACTTAGCTAACTATGGCTACACCTTC. Protein: CASSRRDLANYGYTF.

This clone came up a few times. The chain links TRBV7-3 to TRBJ2-3, with 8 bases that match TRBD1. J lost 3 bases, V lost 5 bases, and 13 bases had no gene match. This CDR3 has 17 residues. Germline V lookup: CDR1 SGHTA, CDR2 FQGTGA. CDR3 nucleotide sequence: TGTGCCAGCAGCGACGATAAAGACAGGGGAGTGACAGATACGCAGTATTTT. Translation: CASSDDKDRGVTDTQYF.

The V call is TRBV30, the J call TRBJ2-5, with D possibly TRBD1 on 5 matching bases. This CDR3 has 14 residues. The ends were cut back, 4 bases at V and 5 bases at J, with 17 bases in the middle. The germline CDR1 and CDR2 sequences are GTSNPN and SVGIG (reference sequence). CDR3 in DNA: TGTGCCTGGAACGTTGGGGCCCCGACGGAGACCCAGTACTTC. It is translated as CAWNVGAPTETQYF.

The rearrangement links TRBV18 to TRBJ2-5; TRBD1 matches at 7 bases. Germline lookup yields CDR1 KGHSH and CDR2 LQKENI. The V gene end was trimmed by 2 bases and the J gene end by 5 bases; junction bases not matched to a gene: 5. The CDR3 runs to 14 residues. CDR3 DNA sequence: TGTGCCAGCTCACCATCAGGGGGAATGGAGACCCAGTACTTC. Residues: CASSPSGGMETQYF.

The chain employs TRBV7-9 and TRBJ2-7; 9 positions agree with TRBD1. The CDR3 is made up of 16 amino acids. Germline CDR1 reads SEHNR; CDR2 reads FQNEAQ (reference sequence). Germline trimming cut 4 bases from V and 3 bases from J; bases unmatched to any gene: 10. The CDR3 DNA follows: TGTGCCAGCAGCTCCTACAGGGGGCGAGGGTACTACGAGCAGTACTTC. It translates to CASSSYRGRGYYEQYF.